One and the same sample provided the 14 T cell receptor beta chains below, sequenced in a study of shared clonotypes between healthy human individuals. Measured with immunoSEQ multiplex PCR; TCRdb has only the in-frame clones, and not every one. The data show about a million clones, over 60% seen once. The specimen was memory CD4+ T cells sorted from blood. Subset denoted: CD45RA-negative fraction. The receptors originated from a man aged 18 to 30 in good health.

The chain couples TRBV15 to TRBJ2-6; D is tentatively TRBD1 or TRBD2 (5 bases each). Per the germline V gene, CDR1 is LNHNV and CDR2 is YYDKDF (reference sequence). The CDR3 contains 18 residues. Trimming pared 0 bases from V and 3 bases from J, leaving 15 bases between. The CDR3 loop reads CATSRDQGPGGGANVLTF. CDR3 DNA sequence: TGTGCCACCAGCAGAGATCAGGGCCCCGGAGGTGGGGCCAACGTCCTGACTTTC.

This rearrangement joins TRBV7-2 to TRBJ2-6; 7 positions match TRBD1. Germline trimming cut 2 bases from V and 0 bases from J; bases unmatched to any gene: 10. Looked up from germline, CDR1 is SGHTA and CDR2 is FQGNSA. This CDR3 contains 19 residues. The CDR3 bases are TGTGCCAGCAGCTTACTCCCAACAGGGGCAGGCTCTGGGGCCAACGTCCTGACTTTC. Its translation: CASSLLPTGAGSGANVLTF.

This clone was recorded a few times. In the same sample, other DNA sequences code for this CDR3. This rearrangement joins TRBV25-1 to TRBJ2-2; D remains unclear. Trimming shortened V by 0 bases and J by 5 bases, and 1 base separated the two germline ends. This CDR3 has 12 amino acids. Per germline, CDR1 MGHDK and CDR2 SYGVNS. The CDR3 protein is CASSEYTGELFF. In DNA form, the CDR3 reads TGTGCCAGCAGTGAATATACCGGGGAGCTGTTTTTT.

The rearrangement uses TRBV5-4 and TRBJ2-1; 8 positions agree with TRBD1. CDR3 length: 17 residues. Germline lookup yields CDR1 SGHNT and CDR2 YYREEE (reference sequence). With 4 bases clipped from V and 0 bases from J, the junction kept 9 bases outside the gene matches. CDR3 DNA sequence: TGTGCCAGCAGCAGTGACGGGACAGGTCTCTCCTACAATGAGCAGTTCTTC. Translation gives CASSSDGTGLSYNEQFF.

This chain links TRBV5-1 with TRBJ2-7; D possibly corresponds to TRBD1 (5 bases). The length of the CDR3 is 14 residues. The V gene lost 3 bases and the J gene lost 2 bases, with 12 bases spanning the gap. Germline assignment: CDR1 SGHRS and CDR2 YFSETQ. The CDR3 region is CASSSQTGPYEQYF. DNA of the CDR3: TGCGCCAGCAGCTCTCAAACAGGACCCTACGAGCAGTACTTC.

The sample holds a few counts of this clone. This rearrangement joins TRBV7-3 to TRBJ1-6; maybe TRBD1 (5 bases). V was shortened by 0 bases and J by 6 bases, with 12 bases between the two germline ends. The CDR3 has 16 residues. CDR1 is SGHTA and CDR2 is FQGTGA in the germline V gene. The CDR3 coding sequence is TGTGCCAGCAGCTTAACGGCCCCCGGGACTAATTCACCCCTCCACTTT. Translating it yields CASSLTAPGTNSPLHF.

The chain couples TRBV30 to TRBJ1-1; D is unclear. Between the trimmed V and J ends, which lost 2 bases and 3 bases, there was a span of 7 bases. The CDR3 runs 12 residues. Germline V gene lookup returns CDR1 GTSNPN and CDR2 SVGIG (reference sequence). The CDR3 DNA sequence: TGTGCCTGGAGTCTAAGGGACACTGAAGCTTTCTTT. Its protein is CAWSLRDTEAFF.

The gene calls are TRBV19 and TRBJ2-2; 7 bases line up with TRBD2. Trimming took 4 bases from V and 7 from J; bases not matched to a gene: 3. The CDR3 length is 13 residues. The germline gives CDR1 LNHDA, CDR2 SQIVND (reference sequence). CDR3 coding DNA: TGTGCCAGTAGTACCCGGGGGGTCGGGGAGCTGTTTTTT. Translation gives CASSTRGVGELFF.

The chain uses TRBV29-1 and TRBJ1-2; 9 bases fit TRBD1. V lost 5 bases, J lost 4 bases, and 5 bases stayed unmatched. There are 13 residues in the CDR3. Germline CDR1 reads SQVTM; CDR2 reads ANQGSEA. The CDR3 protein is CSVTDRGVYGYTF. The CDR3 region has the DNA TGCAGCGTTACGGACAGGGGCGTCTATGGCTACACCTTC. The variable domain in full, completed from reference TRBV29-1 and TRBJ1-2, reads SAVISQKPSRDICQRGTSLTIQCQVDSQVTMMFWYRQQPGQSLTLIATANQGSEATYESGFVIDKFPISRPNLTFSTLTVSNMSPEDSSIYLCSVTDRGVYGYTFGSGTRLTVV.

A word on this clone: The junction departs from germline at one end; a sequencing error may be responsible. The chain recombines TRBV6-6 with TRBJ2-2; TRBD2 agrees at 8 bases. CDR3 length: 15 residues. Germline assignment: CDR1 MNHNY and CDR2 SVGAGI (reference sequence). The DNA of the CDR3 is TGTGCCAGCACCCCCGGGGGGGCGGGCACCGGGAAGCTGTTTTTT. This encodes CASTPGGAGTGKLFF.

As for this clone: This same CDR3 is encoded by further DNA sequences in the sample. The CDR3 DNA follows: TGTGCCAGCAGTTCGCCGGGACAGGGGGCACATGGCTACACCTTC. As protein: CASSSPGQGAHGYTF. The rearrangement joins TRBV6-6 to TRBJ1-2, with 12 bases that match TRBD1. V lost 4 bases, J lost 6 bases, and 6 bases stayed unmatched. Germline CDR1 is MNHNY and CDR2 is SVGAGI (reference sequence). The CDR3 length is 15 residues.

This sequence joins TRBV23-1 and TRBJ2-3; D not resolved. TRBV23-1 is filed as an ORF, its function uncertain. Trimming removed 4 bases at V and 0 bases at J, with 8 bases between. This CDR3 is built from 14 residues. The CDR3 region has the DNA TGCGCCAGCAGTCGGTGCTCCAGCACAGATACGCAGTATTTT. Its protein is CASSRCSSTDTQYF.

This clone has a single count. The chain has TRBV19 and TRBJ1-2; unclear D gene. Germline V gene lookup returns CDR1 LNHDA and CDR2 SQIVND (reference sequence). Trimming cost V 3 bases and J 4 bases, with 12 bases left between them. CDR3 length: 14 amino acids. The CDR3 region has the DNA TGTGCCAGTAGTATTTGGTCCAGATCCTATGGCTACACCTTC. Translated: CASSIWSRSYGYTF.

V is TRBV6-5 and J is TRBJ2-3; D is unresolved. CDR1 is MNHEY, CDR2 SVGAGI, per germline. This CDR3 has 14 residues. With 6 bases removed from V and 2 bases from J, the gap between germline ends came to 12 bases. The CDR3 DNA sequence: TGTGCCAGCAGACTTGCGGCCCCCACAGATACGCAGTATTTT. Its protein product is CASRLAAPTDTQYF.